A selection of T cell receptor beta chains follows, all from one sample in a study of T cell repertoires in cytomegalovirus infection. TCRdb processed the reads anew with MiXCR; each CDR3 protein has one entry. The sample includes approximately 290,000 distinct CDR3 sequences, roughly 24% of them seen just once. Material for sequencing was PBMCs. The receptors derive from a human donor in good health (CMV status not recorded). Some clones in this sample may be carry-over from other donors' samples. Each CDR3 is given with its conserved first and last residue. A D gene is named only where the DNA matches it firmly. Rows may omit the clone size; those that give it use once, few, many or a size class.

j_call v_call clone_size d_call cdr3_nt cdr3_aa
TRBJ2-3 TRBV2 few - TGTGCCAGCAAGCGGACTTACACAGATACGCAGTATTTT CASKRTYTDTQYF
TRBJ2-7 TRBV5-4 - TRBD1 TGTGCCAGCAGCCTGCCCGGGACAGGGACCTACGAGCAGTACTTC CASSLPGTGTYEQYF
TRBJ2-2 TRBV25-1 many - TGTGCCAGCAGTGCTAGGGGGGCCGGGGAGCTGTTTTTT CASSARGAGELFF
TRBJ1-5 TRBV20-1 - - TGCAGTGGATTACAGGGATATAGCAATCAGCCCCAGCATTTT CSGLQGYSNQPQHF
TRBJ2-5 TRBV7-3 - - TGTGCCAGCAGCTCCCAACCATCACGACTGGAGACCCAGTACTTC CASSSQPSRLETQYF
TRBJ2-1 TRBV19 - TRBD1 TGTGCCAGTAGTATGGGACAGAAGTCCTACAATGAGCAGTTCTTC CASSMGQKSYNEQFF
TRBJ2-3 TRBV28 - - TGTGCCAGCAGTTCCCTTTCGGGGGATCGGATGAGAGATACGCAGTATTTT CASSSLSGDRMRDTQYF
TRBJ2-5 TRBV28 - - TGTGCCAGCAGCACAGCGGCTCAAGAGACCCAGTACTTC CASSTAAQETQYF
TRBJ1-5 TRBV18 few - TGTGCCAGCTCATCCTTTAACGATCAGCCCCAGCATTTT CASSSFNDQPQHF
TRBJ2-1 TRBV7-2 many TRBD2 TGTGCCAGCAGCCCCTCCTCGCGGGAGGCCTACAATGAGCAGTTCTTC CASSPSSREAYNEQFF
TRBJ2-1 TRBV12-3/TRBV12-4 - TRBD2 TGTGCCAGCAGGACCGGGACTAGCGGGAGGAATGAGCAGTTCTTC CASRTGTSGRNEQFF
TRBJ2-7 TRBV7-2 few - TGTGCCAGCAGCTTTATTGGAGGGGAGAACGAGCAGTACTTC CASSFIGGENEQYF
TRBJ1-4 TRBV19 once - TGTGCCAGTAGTATAAGTGGCCAACTGGAAAAACTGTTTTTT CASSISGQLEKLFF
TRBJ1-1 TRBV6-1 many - TGTGCCAGCAGGCCTACAGGGCTGGTGAACACTGAAGCTTTCTTT CASRPTGLVNTEAFF
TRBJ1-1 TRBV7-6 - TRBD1 TGTGCCAGCAGCTTAGTGGGGGGACAGGGAGGGACTGAAGCTTTCTTT CASSLVGGQGGTEAFF
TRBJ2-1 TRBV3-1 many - TGTGCCAGCAGCCAATCTGTATCCAATGAGCAGTTCTTC CASSQSVSNEQFF
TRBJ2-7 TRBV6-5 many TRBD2 TGTGCCAGCAGTCAGGGACTAGCGAGTAGGCAGTACTTC CASSQGLASRQYF
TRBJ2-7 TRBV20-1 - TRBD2 TGCAGTGCTAGAGAGGGAGGGAGTACCTACGAGCAGTACTTC CSAREGGSTYEQYF
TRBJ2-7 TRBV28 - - TGTGCCAGCAGATCCACACTTCGGGACAACCTAAACGAGCAGTACTTC CASRSTLRDNLNEQYF
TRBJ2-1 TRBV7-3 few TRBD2 TGTGCCAGCAGCTCGGGACTAGCTCTTGAGCAGTTCTTC CASSSGLALEQFF
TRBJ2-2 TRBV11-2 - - TGTGCCAGCTTCTGGACTGCTAACGGGGAGCTGTTTTTT CASFWTANGELFF
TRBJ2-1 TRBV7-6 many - TGTGCCAGCAGCTTAGGAGTTTTGAGTCTCCCTGGCCACAATGAGCAGTTCTTC CASSLGVLSLPGHNEQFF